The rows below give T cell receptor beta chains drawn from one sample of a study of blood T cell repertoires in COVID-19. Assay used: immunoSEQ multiplex PCR; TCRdb lists only in-frame clones, some missing. The data hold about 300,000 clones, with roughly 90% observed a single time. Sequenced input: peripheral blood. All receptors derive from a woman between 25 and 40 years old with COVID-19, enrolled during active disease. CDR3s include the opening cysteine and the closing phenylalanine or tryptophan. The order of the fields is D gene, V gene, J gene, clone size, CDR3 DNA, CDR3 protein. D genes are given only for firm matches. Size is stated for part of the rows, as once, few or many counts, or as a class when the clone is expanded.

>.|TRBV12-2|TRBJ1-6|.
TGTGCAAGTCGCACCCGAGACAGGGGGCCTTTCCTCTCCTATAATTCACCCCTCCACTTT
CASRTRDRGPFLSYNSPLHF
>TRBD1|TRBV5-1|TRBJ2-2|.
TGCGCCAGCCGGGGACAGGGGGCCTCCGGGGAGCTGTTTTTT
CASRGQGASGELFF
>TRBD2|TRBV2|TRBJ2-5|.
TGTGCCAGCACGGTAGCGGGGGAGACCCAGTACTTC
CASTVAGETQYF
>.|TRBV14|TRBJ2-3|.
TGTGCCAGCAGCCAGGACATACAAACTACGCAGTATTTT
CASSQDIQTTQYF
>TRBD2|TRBV11-2|TRBJ2-3|.
TGTGCCAGCAGCTTGGGGGTTAGCGGGGATACGCAGTATTTT
CASSLGVSGDTQYF
>TRBD2|TRBV5-1|TRBJ2-3|.
TGCGCCAGCAGCTTCGAGCGGGGGGCGACAGATACGCAGTATTTT
CASSFERGATDTQYF
>TRBD1|TRBV6-5|TRBJ2-5|once
TGTGCGAGCAGCCCCAAGGGGGCCCAAGAGACCCAGTACTTC
CASSPKGAQETQYF
>TRBD1|TRBV19|TRBJ1-1|once
TGTGCCAGTAGTATAGGGACAGGGTCTGAAGCTTTCTTT
CASSIGTGSEAFF
>TRBD1|TRBV7-9|TRBJ1-4|.
TGTGCCAGCAGCTTAGCCGGGGGGACAGGGGGAGTAAGAAATGAAAAACTGTTTTTT
CASSLAGGTGGVRNEKLFF
>.|TRBV4-3|TRBJ2-1|.
TGCGCCAGCAGCCAAGGGGAGGGGGAGAGGATGTTCTTC
CASSQGEGERMFF
>.|TRBV5-1|TRBJ2-3|.
TGCGCCAGCTATCAGAGGCGGGATACGCAGTATTTT
CASYQRRDTQYF
>TRBD1|TRBV7-8|TRBJ2-1|.
TGTGCCAGCAGCTTTGGGACAGGGGCCTACAATGAGCAGTTCTTC
CASSFGTGAYNEQFF
>TRBD1|TRBV9|TRBJ1-1|.
TGTGCCAGCAGCGTGGGACAGCAGAACACTGAAGCTTTCTTT
CASSVGQQNTEAFF
>TRBD2|TRBV3-1/TRBV3-2|TRBJ2-1|.
TGTGCCAGCAGCCAGGGACCGGGACTAGCGTTTGTGCAGTTCTTC
CASSQGPGLAFVQFF
>TRBD2|TRBV9|TRBJ2-1|.
TGTGCCAGCAGCGCAACTAGCGGGGGGCACAATGAGCAGTTCTTC
CASSATSGGHNEQFF
>TRBD2|TRBV9|TRBJ2-1|.
TGTGCCAGCAGCCACGGGGTGGAGCGGGGTTTTAGTGAGCAGTTCTTC
CASSHGVERGFSEQFF
>TRBD1|TRBV7-3|TRBJ2-1|.
TGTGCCAGCAGTTTCCAGGGGGCAGGAGAGCAGTTCTTC
CASSFQGAGEQFF
>.|TRBV5-1|TRBJ2-3|.
TGCGCCAGCAGCCTTGATCGGGGCACAGATACGCAGTATTTT
CASSLDRGTDTQYF
>.|TRBV10-3|TRBJ1-2|.
TGTGCCATCGCCCTTGGTTCGGACTATGGCTACACCTTC
CAIALGSDYGYTF
>.|TRBV14|TRBJ1-1|.
TGTGCCAGCAGCCTCTTCTCCTCCCTCGGGTACACTGAAGCTTTCTTT
CASSLFSSLGYTEAFF
>.|TRBV2|TRBJ1-4|.
TGTGCCAGCAGTGGGACAGTTGCAACTAATGAAAAACTGTTTTTT
CASSGTVATNEKLFF
>.|TRBV18|TRBJ1-4|.
TGTGCCAGCTCACCCATAACCAGCGGGGAAAAACTGTTTTTT
CASSPITSGEKLFF
>TRBD1|TRBV13|TRBJ2-7|.
TGTGCCAGCAGCCGGGGACAGGGGGCGGACTACGAGCAGTACTTC
CASSRGQGADYEQYF
>.|TRBV3-1/TRBV3-2|TRBJ1-2|.
TGTGCCAGCAGCCAAGATAGTTCAGGGGAAGGCTACACCTTC
CASSQDSSGEGYTF